This T cell receptor beta chain came from a study of T cell responses to AZD1222 COVID-19 vaccine. Study-level points and caveats: Repertoires in all cases were sampled only once the peak T cell response had passed.

About this clone itself: What it binds is not known.

Sequencing was performed with immunoSEQ multiplex PCR; in TCRdb, only in-frame clones are kept and a portion is missing. The table lists about 54,000 clones, 75% to 90% of them singletons. The TCR originated in an adult who received the AZD1222 COVID-19 vaccine. The sequencing used peripheral blood, collected 28 days after the second AZD1222 dose.

CDR3 DNA: TGTGCCAGCAGCGCAGATAGGCACCAACCCCAGCATTTT. Residues: CASSADRHQPQHF. The chain uses TRBV7-3 and TRBJ1-5; D not certain. The V gene lost 5 bases and the J gene lost 10 bases, with 15 bases spanning the gap. Germline loops: CDR1 SGHTA, CDR2 FQGTGA. The CDR3 totals 13 residues.